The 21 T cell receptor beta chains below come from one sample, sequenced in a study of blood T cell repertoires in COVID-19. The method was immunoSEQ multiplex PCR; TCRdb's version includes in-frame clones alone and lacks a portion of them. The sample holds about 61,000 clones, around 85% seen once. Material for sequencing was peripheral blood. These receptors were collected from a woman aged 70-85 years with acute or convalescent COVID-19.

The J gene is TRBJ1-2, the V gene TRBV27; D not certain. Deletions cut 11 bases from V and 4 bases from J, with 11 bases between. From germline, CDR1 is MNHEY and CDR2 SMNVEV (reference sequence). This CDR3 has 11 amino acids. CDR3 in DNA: TGTGCCGTTGGAAGGAGCTATGGCTACACCTTC. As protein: CAVGRSYGYTF.

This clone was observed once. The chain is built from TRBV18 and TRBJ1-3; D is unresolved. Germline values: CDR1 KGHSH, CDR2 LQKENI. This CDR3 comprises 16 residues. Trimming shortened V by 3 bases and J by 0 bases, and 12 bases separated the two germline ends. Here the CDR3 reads CASSPSREASGNTIYF. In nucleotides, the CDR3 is TGTGCCAGCTCACCTTCCCGGGAGGCCTCTGGAAACACCATATATTTT. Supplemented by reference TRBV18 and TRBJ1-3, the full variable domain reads NAGVMQNPRHLVRRRGQEARLRCSPMKGHSHVYWYRQLPEEGLKFMVYLQKENIIDESGMPKERFSAEFPKEGPSILRIQQVVRGDSAAYFCASSPSREASGNTIYFGEGSWLTVV.

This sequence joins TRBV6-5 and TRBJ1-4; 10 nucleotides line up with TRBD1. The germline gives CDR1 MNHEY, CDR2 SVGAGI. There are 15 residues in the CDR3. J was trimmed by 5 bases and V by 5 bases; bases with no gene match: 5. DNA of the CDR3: TGTGCCAGCAGTCCGCCGGGACAGGGGAATGAAAAACTGTTTTTT. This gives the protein CASSPPGQGNEKLFF.

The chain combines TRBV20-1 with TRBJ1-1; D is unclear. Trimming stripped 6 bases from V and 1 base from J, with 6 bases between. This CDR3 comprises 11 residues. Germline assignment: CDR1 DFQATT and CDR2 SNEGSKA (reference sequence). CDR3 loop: CSAIKNTEAFF. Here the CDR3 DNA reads TGCAGTGCCATCAAGAACACTGAAGCTTTCTTT.

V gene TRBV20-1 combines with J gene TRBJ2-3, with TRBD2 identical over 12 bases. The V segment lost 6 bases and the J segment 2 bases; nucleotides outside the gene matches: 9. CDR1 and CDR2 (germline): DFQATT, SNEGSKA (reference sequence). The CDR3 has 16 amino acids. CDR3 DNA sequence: TGCAGTGCGAGTGCCAGACTAGCGGGGGACACAGATACGCAGTATTTT. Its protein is CSASARLAGDTDTQYF.

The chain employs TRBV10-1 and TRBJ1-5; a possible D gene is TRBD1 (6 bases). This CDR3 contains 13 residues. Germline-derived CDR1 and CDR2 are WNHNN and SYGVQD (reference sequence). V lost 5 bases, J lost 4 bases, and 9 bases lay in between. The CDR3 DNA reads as TGCGCCAGCAGTCCAGGGGTTAATCAGCCCCAGCATTTT. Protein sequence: CASSPGVNQPQHF.

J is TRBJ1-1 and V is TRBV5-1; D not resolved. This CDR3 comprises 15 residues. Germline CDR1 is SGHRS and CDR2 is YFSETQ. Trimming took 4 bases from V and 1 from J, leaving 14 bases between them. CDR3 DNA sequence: TGCGCCAGCAGCCCCCCCGGGAGCGGGAACACTGAAGCTTTCTTT. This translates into CASSPPGSGNTEAFF.

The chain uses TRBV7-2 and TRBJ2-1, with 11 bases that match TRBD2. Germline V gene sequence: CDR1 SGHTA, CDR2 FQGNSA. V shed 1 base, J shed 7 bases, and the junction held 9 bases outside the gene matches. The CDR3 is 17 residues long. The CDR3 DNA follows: TGTGCCAGCAGCTTAGTTAGCGGGGGGGCCCGTGGTAATGAGCAGTTCTTC. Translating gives CASSLVSGGARGNEQFF.

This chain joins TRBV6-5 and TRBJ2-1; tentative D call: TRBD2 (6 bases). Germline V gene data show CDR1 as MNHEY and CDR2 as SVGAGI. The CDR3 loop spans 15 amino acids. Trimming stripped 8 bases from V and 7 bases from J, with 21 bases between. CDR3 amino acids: CASLGVMGRGNEQFF. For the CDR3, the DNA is TGTGCCAGCTTGGGGGTTATGGGGCGGGGTAATGAGCAGTTCTTC.

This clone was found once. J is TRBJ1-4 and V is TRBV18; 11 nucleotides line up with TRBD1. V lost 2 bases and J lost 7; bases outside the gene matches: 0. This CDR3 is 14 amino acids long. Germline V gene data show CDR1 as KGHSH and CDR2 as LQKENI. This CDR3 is CASSPGTGGEKLFF. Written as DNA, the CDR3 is TGTGCCAGCTCACCAGGGACAGGGGGTGAAAAACTGTTTTTT.

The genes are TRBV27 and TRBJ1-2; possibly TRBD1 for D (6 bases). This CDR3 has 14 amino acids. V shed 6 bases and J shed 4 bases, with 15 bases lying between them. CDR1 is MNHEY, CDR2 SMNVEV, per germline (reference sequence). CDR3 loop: CASRRGGVGYGYTF. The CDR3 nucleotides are TGTGCCAGCAGGAGGGGGGGAGTTGGCTATGGCTACACCTTC.

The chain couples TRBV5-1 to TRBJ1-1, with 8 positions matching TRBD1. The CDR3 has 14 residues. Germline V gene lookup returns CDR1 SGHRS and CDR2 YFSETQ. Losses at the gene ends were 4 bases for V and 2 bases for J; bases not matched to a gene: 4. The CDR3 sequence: CASSPDRANTEAFF. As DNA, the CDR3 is TGCGCCAGCAGCCCGGACAGGGCAAACACTGAAGCTTTCTTT. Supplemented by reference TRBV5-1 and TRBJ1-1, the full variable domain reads KAGVTQTPRYLIKTRGQQVTLSCSPISGHRSVSWYQQTPGQGLQFLFEYFSETQRNKGNFPGRFSGRQFSNSRSEMNVSTLELGDSALYLCASSPDRANTEAFFGQGTRLTVV.

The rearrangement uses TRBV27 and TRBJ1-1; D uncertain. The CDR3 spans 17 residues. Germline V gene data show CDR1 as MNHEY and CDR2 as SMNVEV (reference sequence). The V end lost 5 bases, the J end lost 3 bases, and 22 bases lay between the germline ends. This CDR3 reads CASSRDPYKFSHTEAFF. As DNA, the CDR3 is TGTGCCAGCAGTAGAGACCCCTATAAGTTTAGCCACACTGAAGCTTTCTTT.

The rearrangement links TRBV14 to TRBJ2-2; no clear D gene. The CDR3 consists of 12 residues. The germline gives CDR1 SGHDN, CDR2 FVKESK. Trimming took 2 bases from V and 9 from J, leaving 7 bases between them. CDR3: CASSQPSRELFF. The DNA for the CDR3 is TGTGCCAGCAGCCAACCTTCTAGGGAGCTGTTTTTT.

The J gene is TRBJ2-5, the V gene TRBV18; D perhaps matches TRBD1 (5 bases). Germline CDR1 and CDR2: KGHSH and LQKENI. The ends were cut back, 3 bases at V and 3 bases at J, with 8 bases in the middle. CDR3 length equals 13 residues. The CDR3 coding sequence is TGTGCCAGCTCACCGGGGCGTAAAGAGACCCAGTACTTC. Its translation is CASSPGRKETQYF. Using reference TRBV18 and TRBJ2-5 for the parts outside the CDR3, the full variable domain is NAGVMQNPRHLVRRRGQEARLRCSPMKGHSHVYWYRQLPEEGLKFMVYLQKENIIDESGMPKERFSAEFPKEGPSILRIQQVVRGDSAAYFCASSPGRKETQYFGPGTRLLVL.

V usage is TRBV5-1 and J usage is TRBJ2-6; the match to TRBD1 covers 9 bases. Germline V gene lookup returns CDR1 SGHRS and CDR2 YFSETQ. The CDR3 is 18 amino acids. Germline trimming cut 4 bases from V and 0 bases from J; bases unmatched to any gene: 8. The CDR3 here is CASSAQGTGTSGANVLTF. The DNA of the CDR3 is TGCGCCAGCAGCGCTCAGGGGACAGGGACCTCTGGGGCCAACGTCCTGACTTTC.

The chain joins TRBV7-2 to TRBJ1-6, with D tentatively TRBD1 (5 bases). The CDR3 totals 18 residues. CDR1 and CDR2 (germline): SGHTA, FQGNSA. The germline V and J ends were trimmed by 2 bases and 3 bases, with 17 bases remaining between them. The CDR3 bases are TGTGCCAGCAGCTTAAAGCTTCAGGGAAGTCTCTATAATTCACCCCTCCACTTT. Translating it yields CASSLKLQGSLYNSPLHF.

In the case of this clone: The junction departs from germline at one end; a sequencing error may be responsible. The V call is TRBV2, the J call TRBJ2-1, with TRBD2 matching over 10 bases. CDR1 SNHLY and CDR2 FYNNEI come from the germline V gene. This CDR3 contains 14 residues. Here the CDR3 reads CASRARERGGLGIF. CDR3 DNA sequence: TGTGCCAGCAGGGCTCGTGAGCGGGGGGGCCTTGGGATCTTC.

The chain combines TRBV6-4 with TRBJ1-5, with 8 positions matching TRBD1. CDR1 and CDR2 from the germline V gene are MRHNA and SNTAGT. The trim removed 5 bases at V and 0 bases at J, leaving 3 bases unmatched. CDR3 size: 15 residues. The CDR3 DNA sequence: TGTGCCAGCAGTCCGGACAGGGCTAGCAATCAGCCCCAGCATTTT. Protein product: CASSPDRASNQPQHF.

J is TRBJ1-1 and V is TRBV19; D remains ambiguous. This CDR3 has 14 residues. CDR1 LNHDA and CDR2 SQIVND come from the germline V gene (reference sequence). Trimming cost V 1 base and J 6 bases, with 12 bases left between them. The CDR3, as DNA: TGTGCCAGTAGTATAGGAGACTATTTGGCTGAAGCTTTCTTT. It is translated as CASSIGDYLAEAFF.

The DNA for the CDR3 is TGCGCCAGCAGCTTGACTGGACAGGGTAGAGAAGAGACCCAGTACTTC. It translates to CASSLTGQGREETQYF. The J gene is TRBJ2-5, the V gene TRBV5-1; 8 bases map to TRBD1. CDR3 size: 16 residues. Germline assignment: CDR1 SGHRS and CDR2 YFSETQ. V trimming: 1 base; J trimming: 3 bases; junction bases outside the gene matches: 8.